This is a list of T cell receptor beta chains from one sample in a study of identical twins. TCRdb re-called the 5' RACE reads with MiXCR, one entry per CDR3 protein. Among some 1,600,000 distinct CDR3 sequences listed, 25% to 35% were seen once. Input material: cord blood. The source of these receptors is a newborn girl in good health. Each CDR3 is given without its conserved first and last residue.

V: TRBV20-1
J: -
CDR3: SGARGRPYEQY

V: TRBV2
J: TRBJ2-3
CDR3: ASLRAGAPDTQY

V: TRBV7-9
J: TRBJ2-5
CDR3: ASSLMSGLLQETQY

V: TRBV9
J: -
CDR3: ASSVVNSGYNEQY

V: TRBV5-1
J: TRBJ1-1
CDR3: ASSPSLDGGLNTEAF

V: TRBV4-2
J: TRBJ1-5
CDR3: ASSHARPGQTPPQH

V: TRBV28
J: TRBJ2-7
CDR3: ASSLRGQGRDEQY

V: TRBV3-1
J: TRBJ1-1
CDR3: ASSQQGKAF

V: TRBV12-3/TRBV12-4
J: -
CDR3: ASRFPGQGKNEQY

V: TRBV27
J: TRBJ1-4
CDR3: ASSPALGGSNEKLF

V: TRBV4-2
J: TRBJ1-2
CDR3: ASSQEGGNYGYT

V: TRBV6-1
J: TRBJ1-2
CDR3: ASSEGGPDPNYGYT